The T cell receptor (beta chain) under discussion was sequenced for a study of blood T cell repertoires in COVID-19. Study summary: Donors in the United States, Italy and Spain gave samples during acute or convalescent COVID-19. T cells, B-cell-depleted T cells, or PBMCs provided the cDNA or gDNA that served as material.

Per the original data handling: How many nucleated cells were present was estimated from reference gene primer amplification. Assay used: immunoSEQ multiplex PCR; TCRdb lists only in-frame clones, some missing. V and J calls and clone size are as listed in that table; D and trimming were resolved from the DNA. The data show 300,000 to 350,000 clones, more than 70% seen once. This CDR3 contains 14 residues. Looked up from germline, CDR1 is SEHNR and CDR2 is FQNEAQ (reference sequence). V lost 4 bases and J lost 11, with 19 bases in between. Adults between roughly 18 and 95 years of age took part from 20 to 25 US areas.

The sequenced sample consisted of PBMCs or T cells enriched from blood (not recorded which). J is TRBJ2-3 and V is TRBV7-9, with D perhaps TRBD2 (5 bases). The receptor's source is a woman aged 25 to 39 who had been exposed to COVID-19. CDR3 region: CASSSGVKGEVQYF. The CDR3 DNA sequence: TGTGCCAGCAGCTCCGGGGTCAAGGGAGAGGTGCAGTATTTT.